The source of this TCR beta chain is a study of blood T cell repertoires in COVID-19. Study-level information: The United States, Italy and Spain supplied acute and convalescent COVID-19 samples. Nucleic acid was either cDNA or gDNA, and it came from T cells, B-cell-depleted T cells, or PBMCs.

Deletions cut 8 bases from V and 9 bases from J, with 11 bases between. The CDR3 is made up of 11 amino acids. In the original processing: Amplifying reference gene primers gave estimates of nucleated cell counts. Assay: immunoSEQ multiplex PCR; the TCRdb copy retains only in-frame clones and omits some. V, J and clone size are those of that table, while D and trimming were read from the DNA. The repertoire consists of around 130,000 clones, with 80% to 90% occurring once and the leading ten covering roughly a quarter. This clone was observed a few times. Material for sequencing was peripheral blood. V is TRBV12-3 or TRBV12-4 and J is TRBJ2-1, with D unresolved. The TCR was taken from a man between 65 and 85 years old with active or convalescent COVID-19. The CDR3 is CASASTLEQFF. CDR3 bases: TGTGCCAGCGCTTCGACTCTTGAGCAGTTCTTC.